This T cell receptor (beta chain) was sequenced for a study of cytomegalovirus exposure and HLA in healthy donors. Germline lookup yields CDR1 SGHDT and CDR2 YYEEEE. Trimming cost V 3 bases and J 8 bases, with 14 bases left between them. The CDR3 consists of 13 residues. Comment on this clone: The antigen is unknown.

Study-wide points: Earlier results showed most TCR beta V segments being productive about 87% or about 30% of the time.

PCR amplification relied on 60 Vbeta primers (plus 13 Jbeta primers). TCRdb's table, derived via immunoSEQ multiplex PCR, lists solely in-frame clones and lacks some. Altogether 85,000 to 130,000 clones are present, more than 60% being singletons, with the ten largest covering 2.5%. V usage is TRBV5-6 and J usage is TRBJ1-1; possible D gene TRBD1, 5 bases. The source is a man aged 40-49 years in good health and CMV-seronegative. Sample: PBMCs. CDR3 sequence reads: CASSSGGSLEAFF. The CDR3 nucleotides read TGTGCCAGCAGCTCGGGGGGGTCTCTCGAAGCTTTCTTT.